A single sample is the source of the 20 T cell receptor beta chains below, sequenced in a study of Ad26.COV2.S vaccination and SARS-CoV-2 variants. Some clones are missing from TCRdb's copy, which holds only in-frame ones; the method was immunoSEQ multiplex PCR. The data contain about 390,000 clones, roughly nine tenths of them singletons. Treatment in this sample: some 19 received Ad26.COV2.S at low or high dose, single or two shots; 5 received placebo; per-sample allocation not given. The samples were gathered on day 63 after the first injection of vaccine or placebo. Source: peripheral blood, taken in a trial of Ad26.COV2.S vaccine versus placebo. The receptors here all came from a person between 18 and 65 years old who received the Ad26.COV2.S COVID-19 vaccine or a placebo.

The V call is TRBV5-6, the J call TRBJ2-7; weak D call: TRBD2 (6 bases). V was shortened by 3 bases and J by 5 bases, with 15 bases between the two germline ends. The CDR3 sequence is 14 residues long. Germline CDR1 and CDR2: SGHDT and YYEEEE. CDR3 in DNA: TGTGCCAGCAGCTGGAGGGCAGGGAGAGACGAGCAGTACTTC. This sequence encodes CASSWRAGRDEQYF.

This rearrangement joins TRBV6-5 to TRBJ1-1; D is unresolved. V lost 6 bases, J lost 1 base, and 9 bases lay in between. CDR1 is MNHEY and CDR2 is SVGAGI in the germline V gene. This CDR3 spans 13 amino acids. The CDR3 sequence: CASRKRENTEAFF. DNA for the CDR3: TGTGCCAGCAGAAAGAGGGAGAACACTGAAGCTTTCTTT.

The chain has TRBV6-5 and TRBJ1-2; the D is unclear. Germline V lookup: CDR1 MNHEY, CDR2 SVGAGI. The CDR3 contains 16 residues. V was cut by 4 bases and J by 4 bases, with 19 bases left in between. CDR3 DNA: TGTGCCAGCAGTTCCTCTTCGGGCAGAGCCAGCTATGGCTACACCTTC. This translates into CASSSSSGRASYGYTF.

The chain joins TRBV20-1 to TRBJ1-1; 8 positions match TRBD1. The junction had 6 bases not matched to a gene; V was cut back by 3 bases and J by 3 bases. The CDR3 is 14 residues long. Germline V lookup: CDR1 DFQATT, CDR2 SNEGSKA (reference sequence). CDR3 DNA: TGCAGTGCTAGTACAGGACAGGGAGACACTGAAGCTTTCTTT. This sequence encodes CSASTGQGDTEAFF.

This rearrangement joins TRBV7-6 to TRBJ1-4, with D unclear. The CDR3 has 14 amino acids. Germline CDR1 SGHVS, CDR2 FNYEAQ. Trimming cost V 5 bases and J 5 bases, with 12 bases left between them. The CDR3 nucleotides read TGTGCCAGCAGCAGCAGGTTTTCCAATGAAAAACTGTTTTTT. As protein: CASSSRFSNEKLFF.

This rearrangement joins TRBV6-5 to TRBJ1-2; 11 bases are a match to TRBD1. The CDR3 contains 13 residues. CDR1 and CDR2 (germline): MNHEY, SVGAGI. The ends lost 6 bases at V and 6 bases at J; junction bases unmatched: 3. In nucleotides, the CDR3 is TGTGCCAGCAGCTGGGACAGGGGGGATGGCTACACCTTC. Translation: CASSWDRGDGYTF.

This clone occurred once. The chain employs TRBV13 and TRBJ1-1; D call uncertain. Per germline, CDR1 PRHDT and CDR2 FYEKMQ (reference sequence). Trimming pared 3 bases from V and 6 bases from J, leaving 11 bases between. This CDR3 region has 13 residues. The CDR3 DNA reads TGTGCCAGCAGCTTCCCCGGTATTTCTGAAGCTTTCTTT. Translation gives CASSFPGISEAFF.

The table lists this clone with a count of one. The CDR3 protein is CASSLRQGAEQYF. The CDR3 bases are TGTGCCAGCAGCTTACGACAGGGGGCCGAGCAGTACTTC. The chain uses TRBV11-3 and TRBJ2-7, with 10 bases lining up with TRBD1. The V and J ends lost 2 bases and 6 bases, in that order; junction bases with no gene match: 1. This CDR3 contains 13 residues. Germline V gene sequence: CDR1 SGHNT, CDR2 YENEEA.

The J gene is TRBJ1-3, the V gene TRBV18; 8 nucleotides agree with TRBD1. The CDR3 contains 17 residues. V lost 8 bases and J lost 0; bases outside the gene matches: 12. CDR1 and CDR2 (germline): KGHSH, LQKENI. CDR3 amino acids: CASASGTGGISGNTIYF. The CDR3 DNA follows: TGTGCCAGCGCATCCGGGACAGGCGGAATCTCTGGAAACACCATATATTTT. The whole variable domain, remainder taken from reference TRBV18 and TRBJ1-3, is NAGVMQNPRHLVRRRGQEARLRCSPMKGHSHVYWYRQLPEEGLKFMVYLQKENIIDESGMPKERFSAEFPKEGPSILRIQQVVRGDSAAYFCASASGTGGISGNTIYFGEGSWLTVV.

This chain links TRBV7-8 with TRBJ1-1; 8 bases agree with TRBD1. This CDR3 is 14 amino acids long. CDR1 is SGHVS and CDR2 is FQNEAQ in the germline V gene. V gave up 5 bases and J gave up 6 bases; unmatched junction bases: 8. CDR3 in amino acids: CASSRDRFGSEAFF. Written as DNA, the CDR3 is TGTGCCAGCAGCCGGGACAGGTTCGGGTCTGAAGCTTTCTTT.

V and J are TRBV12-5 and TRBJ1-5; D ambiguous. This CDR3 is 11 amino acids long. V dropped 4 bases and J dropped 11 bases, with 9 bases sitting between them. Germline lookup yields CDR1 LGHNT and CDR2 FRNRAP. The CDR3 protein is CASGSIGTQHF. The CDR3 region has the DNA TGTGCTAGTGGTTCGATAGGGACCCAGCATTTT.

The chain couples TRBV30 to TRBJ1-1, with a tentative D call TRBD1 (5 bases). CDR1 and CDR2 from the germline V gene are GTSNPN and SVGIG (reference sequence). This CDR3 is 12 amino acids long. CDR3: CAMGRVNTEAFF. CDR3 DNA sequence: TGTGCGATGGGACGGGTGAACACTGAAGCTTTCTTT. Drawing the rest from reference TRBV30 and TRBJ1-1, the complete variable domain is SQTIHQWPATLVQPVGSPLSLECTVEGTSNPNLYWYRQAAGRGLQLLFYSVGIGQISSEVPQNLSASRPQDRQFILSSKKLLLSDSGFYLCAMGRVNTEAFFGQGTRLTVV.

The rearrangement links TRBV29-1 to TRBJ2-1; D not resolved. Trimming removed 4 bases at V and 8 bases at J, with 9 bases between. CDR3 length: 11 residues. CDR1 and CDR2 from the germline V gene are SQVTM and ANQGSEA. The CDR3 sequence: CSVVGNHEQFF. In DNA, the CDR3 is TGCAGCGTTGTGGGGAACCATGAGCAGTTCTTC.

Concerning this clone: Other DNA sequences in the same sample also yield this CDR3. The chain recombines TRBV12-3 or TRBV12-4 with TRBJ2-3; unclear D gene. V lost 5 bases and J 4 bases, leaving 7 bases between the germline ends. The CDR3 runs 12 residues. CDR3 protein: CASSLSADTQYF. The CDR3 DNA is TGTGCCAGCAGTCTCAGCGCAGATACGCAGTATTTT.

The chain recombines TRBV2 with TRBJ1-1; D is uncertain. The V end was cut by 6 bases, the J end by 6 bases, with 5 bases between. This CDR3 has 10 residues. Germline loops: CDR1 SNHLY, CDR2 FYNNEI. The CDR3: CASRGSEAFF. Written as DNA, the CDR3 is TGTGCCAGCAGGGGATCTGAAGCTTTCTTT.

V and J are TRBV3-1 (or the pseudogene TRBV3-2) and TRBJ1-1; 8 nucleotides line up with TRBD1. Germline V CDR1 and CDR2: LGHDT, YNNKEL (reference sequence). The CDR3 covers 14 residues. V was clipped by 5 bases and J by 3 bases; unmatched bases: 5. The CDR3 coding sequence is TGTGCCAGCAGCGATCGGACAGGGCACACTGAAGCTTTCTTT. Protein: CASSDRTGHTEAFF.

This clone is a singleton in its sample. This sequence joins TRBV6-5 and TRBJ1-5, with D unclear. The germline gives CDR1 MNHEY, CDR2 SVGAGI. CDR3 length: 14 residues. The V end was cut by 0 bases, the J end by 6 bases, with 9 bases between. The CDR3 reads CASSYSRGIQPQHF. The DNA for the CDR3 is TGTGCCAGCAGTTACTCGAGAGGGATTCAGCCCCAGCATTTT.

Worth noting for this clone: Other DNA sequences in this sample translate to the same CDR3. The V call is TRBV5-4, the J call TRBJ2-7; the D gene is possibly TRBD2 (5 bases). V was clipped by 2 bases and J by 7 bases, with 7 bases between them. This CDR3 region has 11 residues. CDR1 and CDR2 (germline): SGHNT, YYREEE (reference sequence). The CDR3: CASSLRGEQYF. The DNA for the CDR3 is TGTGCCAGCAGCTTACGGGGAGAGCAGTACTTC.

The chain has TRBV7-9 and TRBJ2-5; D is unresolved. The CDR3 runs to 15 residues. Germline loops: CDR1 SEHNR, CDR2 FQNEAQ (reference sequence). V shed 5 bases and J shed 2 bases, with 15 bases lying between them. CDR3 sequence reads: CASSNPSGRQETQYF. Written as DNA, the CDR3 is TGTGCCAGCAGCAACCCTTCTGGACGGCAAGAGACCCAGTACTTC. Variable domain in full (rest from reference TRBV7-9 and TRBJ2-5): DTGVSQNPRHKITKRGQNVTFRCDPISEHNRLYWYRQTLGQGPEFLTYFQNEAQLEKSRLLSDRFSAERPKGSFSTLEIQRTEQGDSAMYLCASSNPSGRQETQYFGPGTRLLVL.

V usage is TRBV19 and J usage is TRBJ2-2; D is perhaps TRBD1 or TRBD2 (6 bases each). CDR1 is LNHDA, CDR2 SQIVND, per germline (reference sequence). The CDR3 totals 15 residues. V shed 4 bases and J shed 4 bases, with 13 bases lying between them. The CDR3 sequence: CASSKRGRGTGELFF. Here the CDR3 DNA reads TGTGCCAGTAGTAAACGGGGGCGAGGCACCGGGGAGCTGTTTTTT.